Sequencing of this TCR beta chain was carried out in a study of cytomegalovirus exposure and HLA in healthy donors. Overall study context: Earlier, 95 million to 140 million unique TCR beta sequences were recovered from roughly 200 million T cells by an analysis.

Primers for the PCR totalled 60 Vbeta and 13 Jbeta. Data came from immunoSEQ multiplex PCR; TCRdb stores just in-frame clones and leaves some out. The sample shows some 160,000 clones, almost 75% of them seen only once. This CDR3 region has 13 residues. The V gene lost 2 bases and the J gene lost 2 bases, with 7 bases spanning the gap. Germline V gene data show CDR1 as MDHEN and CDR2 as SYDVKM. The chain has TRBV28 and TRBJ2-7; perhaps TRBD1 as D (6 bases). The source material was PBMCs. This clonotype originated in a woman under 30 in good health and CMV-seropositive. CDR3 residues: CASSLTGTYEQYF. The CDR3 coding sequence is TGTGCCAGCAGTTTAACAGGGACCTACGAGCAGTACTTC. The full variable domain, its missing parts supplied by reference TRBV28 and TRBJ2-7, is DVKVTQSSRYLVKRTGEKVFLECVQDMDHENMFWYRQDPGLGLRLIYFSYDVKMKEKGDIPEGYSVSREKKERFSLILESASTNQTSMYLCASSLTGTYEQYFGPGTRLTVT.